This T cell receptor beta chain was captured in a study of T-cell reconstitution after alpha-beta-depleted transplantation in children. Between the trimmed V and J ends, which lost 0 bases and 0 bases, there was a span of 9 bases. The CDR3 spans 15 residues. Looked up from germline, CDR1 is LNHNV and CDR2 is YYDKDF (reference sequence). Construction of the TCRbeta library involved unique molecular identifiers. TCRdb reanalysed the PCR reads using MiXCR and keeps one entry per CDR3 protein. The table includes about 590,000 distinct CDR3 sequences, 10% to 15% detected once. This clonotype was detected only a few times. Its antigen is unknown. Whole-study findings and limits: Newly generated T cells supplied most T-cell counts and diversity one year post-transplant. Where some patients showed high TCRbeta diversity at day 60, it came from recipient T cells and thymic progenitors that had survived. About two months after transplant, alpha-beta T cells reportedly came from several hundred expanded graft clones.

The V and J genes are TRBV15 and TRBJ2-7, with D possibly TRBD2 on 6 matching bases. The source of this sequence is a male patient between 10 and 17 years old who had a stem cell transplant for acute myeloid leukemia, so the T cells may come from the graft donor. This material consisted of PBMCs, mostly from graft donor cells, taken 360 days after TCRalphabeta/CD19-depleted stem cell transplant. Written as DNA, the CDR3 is TGTGCCACCAGCAGAGATACTAGCCTCTCCTACGAGCAGTACTTC. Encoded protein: CATSRDTSLSYEQYF.